This T cell receptor (beta chain) comes out of a study of blood T cell repertoires in COVID-19. Authors' processing steps: The authors estimated nucleated cell counts from reference gene primer amplification. TCRdb keeps only in-frame clones here, not all; method: immunoSEQ multiplex PCR. The V and J calls and clone size were taken over from that table, and D and trimming were inferred from the DNA. Among approximately 170,000 clones listed, around 85% were seen once. CDR3 size: 13 residues. Germline assignment: CDR1 KGHSH and CDR2 LQKENI. Trimming pared 3 bases from V and 0 bases from J, leaving 4 bases between.

Material for sequencing was peripheral blood. The rearrangement uses TRBV18 and TRBJ2-3; no firm D call. The origin of this receptor is a woman between 45 and 65 years old with acute or convalescent COVID-19. In nucleotides, the CDR3 is TGTGCCAGCTCACCTCAAAGCACAGATACGCAGTATTTT. Translation: CASSPQSTDTQYF.